This passage covers 23 T cell receptor beta chains from one sample sequenced in a study of response to subunit inactivated influenza vaccine. TCRdb fed the RT-PCR reads into MiXCR, producing one record per CDR3 protein. The sample has 450,000 to 500,000 distinct CDR3 sequences; 10% to 11% are singletons. The material sequenced was PBMCs from blood, taken about 40 days after vaccination. The receptor source for this set is a man aged 50-59 years who received an inactivated influenza vaccine.

This clonotype was observed a few times. The chain uses TRBV6-6 and TRBJ2-1, with TRBD2 matching 7 bases. Trimming cost V 8 bases and J 9 bases; bases outside gene matches: 10. The CDR3 totals 13 residues. Germline V lookup: CDR1 MNHNY, CDR2 SVGAGI (reference sequence). CDR3 coding DNA: TGTGCCAGCGGAGGAACGGGAGGTACTGAGCAGTTCTTC. Translation gives CASGGTGGTEQFF.

This clonotype was picked up a small number of times. The chain couples TRBV12-3 or TRBV12-4 to TRBJ2-1; TRBD1 matches 9 bases. The CDR3 extends over 15 amino acids. V lost 3 bases, J lost 4 bases, and 4 bases stayed unmatched. The CDR3 coding sequence is TGTGCCAGCAGTTTTGGGGGACAGGGTTACAATGAGCAGTTCTTC. It translates to CASSFGGQGYNEQFF.

This sequence joins TRBV5-1 and TRBJ2-3; 7 nucleotides align to TRBD1. Germline-derived CDR1 and CDR2 are SGHRS and YFSETQ. With V trimmed by 7 bases and J by 1 base, 6 bases remained unmatched. The CDR3 is made up of 14 amino acids. The CDR3 DNA reads as TGCGCCAGCGGACAGGACAGCCGCACAGATACGCAGTATTTT. It specifies CASGQDSRTDTQYF.

This sequence joins TRBV6-2 or TRBV6-3 and TRBJ2-3, with D perhaps TRBD1 or TRBD2 (5 bases each). CDR1 is MNHEY, CDR2 SVGEGT, per germline. V lost 2 bases and J 0 bases, leaving 12 bases between the germline ends. The CDR3 is 16 amino acids. For the CDR3, the DNA is TGTGCCAGCAGTTACCCACCTGGGACCAGCACAGATACGCAGTATTTT. This codes for CASSYPPGTSTDTQYF.

This clonotype came up a few times. The chain combines TRBV11-2 with TRBJ2-1, with 9 nucleotides matching TRBD2. The V segment lost 6 bases and the J segment 9 bases; nucleotides outside the gene matches: 12. Germline V gives CDR1 SGHAT, CDR2 FQNNGV. CDR3 length: 15 amino acids. As DNA, the CDR3 is TGTGCCAGCAGTAAGGGAGTAGCGGGAGCTAGTGAGCAGTTCTTC. Translated: CASSKGVAGASEQFF.

This clonotype has at least ten counts. The J gene is TRBJ2-1, the V gene TRBV19; D remains unclear. V shed 9 bases and J shed 9 bases, with 12 bases lying between them. Germline V gene lookup returns CDR1 LNHDA and CDR2 SQIVND (reference sequence). This CDR3 has 11 amino acids. The CDR3 region has the DNA TGTGCCAGCCGATCGGGTGGTGAGCAGTTCTTC. It codes for CASRSGGEQFF.

The sample holds a few counts of this clonotype. This sequence joins TRBV29-1 and TRBJ2-5; perhaps TRBD1 as D (6 bases). This CDR3 has 14 residues. In germline, CDR1 is SQVTM, CDR2 ANQGSEA. Trimming removed 6 bases at V and 0 bases at J, with 14 bases between. CDR3 sequence (DNA): TGCAGCGTAGAACAGGGACGGTACCAAGAGACCCAGTACTTC. Residues: CSVEQGRYQETQYF.

The table lists this clonotype with many counts. This chain uses TRBV12-3 or TRBV12-4 with TRBJ2-1, with 9 bases identical to TRBD2. CDR3 length: 16 residues. V was clipped by 6 bases and J by 0 bases; unmatched bases: 6. The CDR3 nucleotides are TGTGCCAGCAGGGACTCGACTAGCGGCTCCTACAATGAGCAGTTCTTC. It yields the protein CASRDSTSGSYNEQFF.

This clonotype has only a few counts. The rearrangement links TRBV28 to TRBJ2-3; TRBD2 aligns across 7 bases. This CDR3 has 16 amino acids. V lost 7 bases, J lost 5 bases, and 15 bases stayed unmatched. The V gene's germline CDR1 is MDHEN and CDR2 SYDVKM. The CDR3 loop is CASNPASGLRGDTQYF. In DNA, the CDR3 is TGTGCCAGCAATCCCGCTAGCGGCCTCCGTGGAGATACGCAGTATTTT.

This clonotype was counted ten times or more. The rearrangement links TRBV6-1 to TRBJ1-2; D not resolved. The V end lost 2 bases, the J end lost 4 bases, and 14 bases lay between the germline ends. Germline lookup yields CDR1 MNHNS and CDR2 SASEGT. This CDR3 has 15 amino acids. CDR3 bases: TGTGCCAGCAGTGAACCAAGCAGTCCGCCCTATGGCTACACCTTC. Translated: CASSEPSSPPYGYTF.

This clonotype was detected only once. The chain combines TRBV4-3 with TRBJ2-1; TRBD2 matches 8 bases. This CDR3 has 16 amino acids. Per germline, CDR1 LGHNA and CDR2 YSLEER. The J segment lost 6 bases and the V segment lost 3 bases, leaving 10 bases of the junction unmatched. The CDR3 coding sequence is TGCGCCAGCAGCCAGCTCTGGCGGGGGGCCCGCAATGAGCAGTTCTTC. Residues: CASSQLWRGARNEQFF.

This chain joins TRBV7-6 and TRBJ2-7; TRBD2 matches 13 bases. This CDR3 spans 18 amino acids. The germline CDR1 and CDR2 sequences are SGHVS and FNYEAQ. Germline trimming cut 6 bases from V and 1 base from J; bases unmatched to any gene: 12. The CDR3 DNA reads TGTGCCAGCAGTCAAGGGGTCGGACTAGCGGGGGAGTCCTACGAGCAGTACTTC. Translated: CASSQGVGLAGESYEQYF. The whole variable domain, filled in from reference TRBV7-6 and TRBJ2-7, reads GAGVSQSPRYKVTKRGQDVALRCDPISGHVSLYWYRQALGQGPEFLTYFNYEAQQDKSGLPNDRFSAERPEGSISTLTIQRTEQRDSAMYRCASSQGVGLAGESYEQYFGPGTRLTVT.

This clonotype was counted a few times. V and J are TRBV29-1 and TRBJ2-3, with D perhaps given as TRBD1 or TRBD2 (5 bases each). The CDR3 loop spans 15 amino acids. Germline-derived CDR1 and CDR2 are SQVTM and ANQGSEA. Trimming removed 1 base at V and 6 bases at J, with 17 bases between. The CDR3 loop is CSVEGVGTGVDTQYF. In DNA form, the CDR3 reads TGCAGCGTTGAAGGTGTTGGGACCGGAGTCGATACGCAGTATTTT.

The chain employs TRBV4-1 and TRBJ2-2; D is possibly TRBD1 or TRBD2 (6 bases each). The CDR3 has 15 residues. Germline V gene lookup returns CDR1 MGHRA and CDR2 YSYEKL. Between the trimmed V and J ends, which lost 4 bases and 3 bases, there was a span of 12 bases. Here the CDR3 DNA reads TGCGCCAGCAGCCGAATAGGGGGGTACACCGGGGAGCTGTTTTTT. This codes for CASSRIGGYTGELFF.

The V gene is TRBV12-3 or TRBV12-4, the J gene TRBJ1-2; D not certain. The V gene lost 3 bases and the J gene lost 4 bases, with 9 bases spanning the gap. The CDR3 runs to 13 residues. CDR3 DNA: TGTGCCAGCAGTTTTGGAGACCTCTATGGCTACACCTTC. Translated: CASSFGDLYGYTF.

The chain links TRBV13 to TRBJ2-5, with a possible D match to TRBD2 (6 bases). Germline V gene sequence: CDR1 PRHDT, CDR2 FYEKMQ (reference sequence). V was trimmed by 0 bases and J by 5 bases, leaving 13 bases between them. The CDR3 has 15 amino acids. CDR3 sequence (DNA): TGTGCCAGCAGCTTAGGAGGAGCGGGTGGGGAGACCCAGTACTTC. It yields the protein CASSLGGAGGETQYF.

The table lists this clonotype with a few counts. CDR3 in DNA: TGCAGTGCTAGCTTACTAGCGGGGGGCGCTAGCACAGATACGCAGTATTTT. Protein sequence: CSASLLAGGASTDTQYF. V is TRBV20-1 and J is TRBJ2-3; 12 bases agree with TRBD2. V shed 3 bases, J shed 0 bases, and the junction held 7 bases outside the gene matches. There are 17 residues in the CDR3. Germline V gene lookup returns CDR1 DFQATT and CDR2 SNEGSKA (reference sequence).

This clonotype occurred a few times. The V gene is TRBV28, the J gene TRBJ2-7; D is ambiguous. This CDR3 region has 12 residues. Trimming removed 6 bases from V and 3 bases from J, with 9 bases in between. The V gene's germline CDR1 is MDHEN and CDR2 SYDVKM. The CDR3 sequence is CASSRPFYEQYF. The CDR3 region has the DNA TGTGCCAGCAGCCGGCCGTTCTACGAGCAGTACTTC.

The CDR3: CSASPAGVMNTEAFF. In DNA form, the CDR3 reads TGCAGTGCCTCCCCAGCGGGGGTGATGAACACTGAAGCTTTCTTT. The chain uses TRBV20-1 and TRBJ1-1; D possibly corresponds to TRBD1 (5 bases). The germline CDR1 and CDR2 sequences are DFQATT and SNEGSKA (reference sequence). The CDR3 has 15 residues. Trimming stripped 6 bases from V and 0 bases from J, with 17 bases between.

A few counts support this clonotype. V usage is TRBV9 and J usage is TRBJ1-1; 7 nucleotides match TRBD1. In germline, CDR1 is SGDLS, CDR2 YYNGEE. V trimming: 0 bases; J trimming: 1 base; junction bases outside the gene matches: 3. This CDR3 has 15 amino acids. CDR3 sequence (DNA): TGTGCCAGCAGCGTAGGCCAGGGGGGGAACACTGAAGCTTTCTTT. Translating gives CASSVGQGGNTEAFF. The full variable domain, its missing parts supplied by reference TRBV9 and TRBJ1-1, is DSGVTQTPKHLITATGQRVTLRCSPRSGDLSVYWYQQSLDQGLQFLIQYYNGEERAKGNILERFSAQQFPDLHSELNLSSLELGDSALYFCASSVGQGGNTEAFFGQGTRLTVV.

This clonotype was picked up many times. The chain couples TRBV7-9 to TRBJ2-5; no reliable D call. The V gene's germline CDR1 is SEHNR and CDR2 FQNEAQ (reference sequence). This CDR3 comprises 15 residues. The V and J ends lost 0 bases and 2 bases respectively, with 10 bases between them. The CDR3 nucleotides are TGTGCCAGCAGCTTAGCGTCCGGGTTTCAAGAGACCCAGTACTTC. Protein: CASSLASGFQETQYF.

This clonotype was seen repeatedly, ten times or more. J is TRBJ2-2 and V is TRBV12-3 or TRBV12-4, with D tentatively TRBD1 or TRBD2 (5 bases each). This CDR3 is built from 12 residues. V was trimmed by 3 bases and J by 9 bases, leaving 8 bases between them. Here the CDR3 DNA reads TGTGCCAGCAGTTTCGGGGCCAGGGAGCTGTTTTTT. Translating it yields CASSFGARELFF.

The V call is TRBV4-2, the J call TRBJ2-2; 16 bases map to TRBD2. The trim removed 3 bases at V and 5 bases at J, leaving 9 bases unmatched. The CDR3 has 19 amino acids. Germline CDR1 LGHNA, CDR2 YNFKEQ. The CDR3 loop reads CASSQAGTSGRASTGELFF. The CDR3 nucleotides read TGTGCCAGCAGCCAGGCTGGGACTAGCGGGAGGGCGTCTACCGGGGAGCTGTTTTTT.